Following are 3 T cell receptor beta chains from one sample sequenced in a study of cytomegalovirus exposure and HLA in healthy donors. The primer mix had 60 Vbeta and 13 Jbeta primers. The table came from immunoSEQ multiplex PCR; TCRdb's copy has only in-frame clones and leaves some out. The repertoire holds under 200,000 clones, with approximately 80% as singletons. The sequenced sample was PBMCs. The receptor set was obtained from a woman aged 40 to 50 in good health and CMV-seropositive.

J is TRBJ1-2 and V is TRBV6-5; 9 positions match TRBD1. J lost 5 bases, V lost 2 bases, and 6 bases had no gene match. The CDR3 consists of 15 residues. CDR1 and CDR2 (germline): MNHEY, SVGAGI. CDR3 loop: CASSYQLDRGYGYTF. The CDR3 nucleotides read TGTGCCAGCAGTTACCAACTAGACAGGGGGTATGGCTACACCTTC.

The J gene is TRBJ1-3, the V gene TRBV6-5; D might be TRBD1 (5 bases). With 5 bases removed from V and 0 bases from J, the gap between germline ends came to 11 bases. Germline V CDR1 and CDR2: MNHEY, SVGAGI. The CDR3 is made up of 15 amino acids. The CDR3 coding sequence is TGTGCCAGCAGTAAGGGGAAGAGCTCTGGAAACACCATATATTTT. Amino acids: CASSKGKSSGNTIYF.

The gene calls are TRBV7-8 and TRBJ2-2; no definite D call. V lost 1 base and J 6 bases, leaving 6 bases between the germline ends. The CDR3 is 13 residues long. Per the germline V gene, CDR1 is SGHVS and CDR2 is FQNEAQ. Written as DNA, the CDR3 is TGTGCCAGCAGCTTAGTTGTAGCCGGGGAGCTGTTTTTT. This encodes CASSLVVAGELFF. The full variable domain, its missing parts supplied by reference TRBV7-8 and TRBJ2-2, is GAGVSQSPRYKVAKRGQDVALRCDPISGHVSLFWYQQALGQGPEFLTYFQNEAQLDKSGLPSDRFFAERPEGSVSTLKIQRTQQEDSAVYLCASSLVVAGELFFGEGSRLTVL.